Given below is one TCR beta chain in context. What it binds is not known. TCRdb's table, derived via immunoSEQ multiplex PCR, lists solely in-frame clones and lacks some. The data show about 130,000 clones, around 90% seen once. Looked up from germline, CDR1 is LGHDT and CDR2 is YNNKEL (reference sequence). The CDR3 loop spans 15 amino acids. With 1 base removed from V and 0 bases from J, the gap between germline ends came to 9 bases. These data are taken from a study of T cell responses to AZD1222 COVID-19 vaccine. Study conclusions and caveats: The donor group comprised mostly white British people and more females; the analysis possibly underestimated clonal diversity.

The rearrangement joins TRBV3-1 (or the pseudogene TRBV3-2) to TRBJ1-2; the D is unclear. This receptor was identified in an adult in good health. This material consisted of peripheral blood, taken on day 0 of AZD1222 vaccination. The CDR3 sequence: CASSQGSLSNYGYTF. CDR3 coding DNA: TGTGCCAGCAGCCAAGGATCCCTCTCTAACTATGGCTACACCTTC.